The present T cell receptor beta chain was sequenced within a study of blood T cell repertoires in COVID-19. The overall study: Specimens from acute and convalescent COVID-19 originated in the United States, Italy and Spain. In each case, the material was cDNA or gDNA derived from T cells, B-cell-depleted T cells, or PBMCs.

Seattle enrolled patients during active infection and tracked them longitudinally. In the original workflow: Researchers report that nucleated cell counts were estimated from reference gene primer amplification. The data were produced by immunoSEQ multiplex PCR, yet TCRdb's version contains in-frame clones alone and is incomplete. Clone size and V and J calls were adopted from that table, with D and trimming inferred from the DNA. The sample carries fewer than 300,000 clones, roughly nine tenths recorded once. CDR1 and CDR2 (germline): SGHAT, FQDESV (reference sequence). The CDR3 spans 15 residues. V shed 2 bases and J shed 2 bases, with 12 bases lying between them. This clone has just one count.

The chain couples TRBV11-1 to TRBJ2-5, with D possibly matching TRBD2 (5 bases). The sequenced material came from peripheral blood. The source of this sequence is a woman in her thirties with COVID-19, enrolled during active disease. The CDR3 spells CASSLPAEMQETQYF. CDR3 coding DNA: TGTGCCAGCAGCTTACCAGCGGAGATGCAAGAGACCCAGTACTTC.